These T cell receptor beta chains were read from a single sample in a study of T cells in Graves' hyperthyroidism and ophthalmopathy. TCRdb fed the multiplex PCR reads into MiXCR, producing one record per CDR3 protein. The repertoire consists of more than 650,000 distinct CDR3 sequences, with approximately 15% occurring once and the leading ten covering about a tenth. Sequenced sample: blood. These TCRs come from a woman between 18 and 29 years old with Graves' hyperthyroidism. Both conserved end residues are part of each CDR3. Each record gives: J gene, D gene, V gene, clone size, CDR3 protein, CDR3 DNA. A D gene is named only where the DNA matches it firmly. A clone size is listed for some rows: how often the clone was seen (once, few, many), or a class if it is expanded.

>TRBJ1-1|.|TRBV12-3/TRBV12-4|few
CASSQTVHSTEAFF
TGTGCCAGCAGCCAGACCGTCCATAGCACTGAAGCTTTCTTT
>TRBJ1-1|TRBD1|TRBV24-1|many
CATSGGGQDEAFF
TGTGCCACCAGTGGGGGAGGACAGGATGAAGCTTTCTTT
>TRBJ2-7|.|TRBV7-9|.
CASSPTNLRVWDEQYF
TGTGCCAGCAGCCCGACGAACCTCAGGGTCTGGGACGAGCAGTACTTC
>TRBJ2-3|.|TRBV18|many
CASSVGATDTQYF
TGTGCCAGCTCAGTTGGGGCAACAGATACGCAGTATTTT
>TRBJ2-5|.|TRBV2|many
CASSEQGPETQYF
TGTGCCAGCAGTGAACAAGGGCCGGAGACCCAGTACTTC
>TRBJ2-7|.|TRBV12-3/TRBV12-4|many
CASSFISLYEQYF
TGTGCCAGCAGTTTTATTAGCCTCTACGAGCAGTACTTC
>TRBJ1-6|TRBD1|TRBV7-2|few
CASSLTTGTATPLHF
TGTGCCAGCAGCTTAACTACTGGGACAGCTACACCCCTCCACTTT
>TRBJ2-1|.|TRBV7-9|few
CASSPAGGGRYNEQFF
TGTGCCAGCAGCCCAGCAGGGGGAGGGCGATACAATGAGCAGTTCTTC
>TRBJ2-1|.|TRBV11-2|many
CASSATGNEQFF
TGTGCCAGCAGCGCTACAGGGAATGAGCAGTTCTTC
>TRBJ1-4|.|TRBV5-1|many
CASSLPNEKLFF
TGCGCCAGCAGCTTGCCCAATGAAAAACTGTTTTTT
>TRBJ1-2|TRBD1|TRBV7-2|few
CASGAGGASYGYTF
TGTGCCAGCGGGGCAGGGGGCGCATCCTATGGCTACACCTTC
>TRBJ2-3|TRBD2|TRBV10-1|once
CASSVGGRITDTQYF
TGCGCCAGCAGTGTCGGCGGGAGAATCACAGATACGCAGTATTTT
>TRBJ2-7|TRBD1|TRBV4-1|many
CASSRQGRTQGGGEQYF
TGCGCCAGCAGCCGTCAAGGTAGAACACAGGGGGGAGGCGAGCAGTACTTC
>TRBJ2-2|TRBD2|TRBV5-8|few
CASSFRLADEPNTGELFF
TGTGCCAGCAGCTTCCGACTAGCCGATGAGCCGAACACCGGGGAGCTGTTTTTT